A single sample is the source of the 29 T cell receptor beta chains below, sequenced in a study of blood T cell repertoires in COVID-19. Method: immunoSEQ multiplex PCR; TCRdb's copy keeps in-frame clones and lacks some. The sample holds under 150,000 clones, around nine tenths seen once. Sequencing input: PBMCs or T cells enriched from blood (not recorded which). The receptors were gathered from a woman aged 45-60 years who had recovered from COVID-19.

This clone was observed a few times. The rearrangement joins TRBV19 to TRBJ2-2; 9 nucleotides line up with TRBD2. From germline, CDR1 is LNHDA and CDR2 SQIVND (reference sequence). The CDR3 totals 16 residues. V dropped 4 bases and J dropped 4; count of bases not matched to a gene: 7. CDR3: CASSTRGGRGTGELFF. CDR3 bases: TGTGCCAGTAGTACGCGGGGGGGCCGAGGCACCGGGGAGCTGTTTTTT.

This chain links TRBV6-1 with TRBJ2-2; D may be TRBD1 or TRBD2 (6 bases each). The germline CDR1 and CDR2 sequences are MNHNS and SASEGT. This CDR3 is built from 14 residues. Trimming cost V 8 bases and J 6 bases, with 16 bases left between them. The DNA of the CDR3 is TGTGCCAGCGGGGAAGGGGGGCGGGCCGGGGAGCTGTTTTTT. Its translation: CASGEGGRAGELFF.

There are a few counts of this clone. The chain combines TRBV10-1 with TRBJ2-2; the D gene is possibly TRBD2 (5 bases). Germline V gives CDR1 WNHNN, CDR2 SYGVQD (reference sequence). Trimming cost V 6 bases and J 3 bases, with 11 bases left between them. This CDR3 is built from 14 residues. CDR3 protein: CASRKEGDTGELFF. CDR3 coding DNA: TGCGCCAGCAGGAAAGAGGGAGACACCGGGGAGCTGTTTTTT.

The chain's CDR3 is CASSPRDQPQHF. The CDR3 nucleotides read TGTGCCAGCAGCCCCCGGGATCAGCCCCAGCATTTT. This chain connects TRBV6-2 or TRBV6-3 to TRBJ1-5; D call uncertain. The CDR3 covers 12 residues. Trimming stripped 6 bases from V and 5 bases from J, with 8 bases between. Germline CDR1 and CDR2: MNHEY and SVGEGT.

This clone was recorded a few times. The gene calls are TRBV7-8 and TRBJ1-2, with 8 bases matching TRBD1. Losses at the gene ends were 5 bases for V and 8 bases for J; bases not matched to a gene: 16. There are 16 residues in the CDR3. Germline V CDR1 and CDR2: SGHVS, FQNEAQ. The CDR3 sequence is CASSLRPGQAPGGYTF. The CDR3 nucleotides read TGTGCCAGCAGCCTTAGGCCGGGACAGGCCCCAGGAGGCTACACCTTC.

J is TRBJ2-7 and V is TRBV7-9; 9 bases match TRBD1. Germline V gene sequence: CDR1 SEHNR, CDR2 FQNEAQ (reference sequence). The V gene end was trimmed by 5 bases and the J gene end by 0 bases; junction bases not matched to a gene: 17. This CDR3 is 19 amino acids long. In DNA form, the CDR3 reads TGTGCCAGCAGCCCTAGCCGGGACAGGGTTACGGGAAGCTCCTACGAGCAGTACTTC. Residues: CASSPSRDRVTGSSYEQYF.

The chain employs TRBV5-1 and TRBJ1-4, with a weak D call TRBD1 (5 bases). The length of the CDR3 is 14 residues. CDR1 and CDR2 (germline): SGHRS, YFSETQ. Trimming took off 3 bases at V and 4 bases at J, with 10 bases between the two ends. The DNA for the CDR3 is TGCGCCAGCAGCTCCCACGACAGTAATGAAAAACTGTTTTTT. Protein product: CASSSHDSNEKLFF.

Here the CDR3 DNA reads TGTGCCAGCAGTGGGGGACTAGCGGGGTCTACCTCCTACAATGAGCAGTTCTTC. Its protein is CASSGGLAGSTSYNEQFF. V gene TRBV25-1 combines with J gene TRBJ2-1; TRBD2 agrees at 13 bases. V dropped 4 bases and J dropped 0; count of bases not matched to a gene: 6. Germline lookup yields CDR1 MGHDK and CDR2 SYGVNS. The CDR3 extends over 18 amino acids. The variable domain in full, completed from reference TRBV25-1 and TRBJ2-1, reads EADIYQTPRYLVIGTGKKITLECSQTMGHDKMYWYQQDPGMELHLIHYSYGVNSTEKGDLSSESTVSRIRTEHFPLTLESARPSHTSQYLCASSGGLAGSTSYNEQFFGPGTRLTVL.

The chain links TRBV25-1 to TRBJ2-2; D is unresolved. CDR1 is MGHDK, CDR2 SYGVNS, per germline. Trimming pared 5 bases from V and 3 bases from J, leaving 4 bases between. The CDR3 consists of 12 residues. The CDR3 loop reads CASSIYTGELFF. DNA of the CDR3: TGTGCCAGCAGTATATACACCGGGGAGCTGTTTTTT.

The chain is built from TRBV5-1 and TRBJ2-1, with TRBD2 matching over 14 bases. This CDR3 region has 15 residues. CDR1 is SGHRS, CDR2 YFSETQ, per germline. Trimming removed 4 bases from V and 7 bases from J; junction bases left unmatched: 4. The DNA for the CDR3 is TGCGCCAGCAGCATCCGACTAGCGGGGGGGAATGAGCAGTTCTTC. Encoded protein: CASSIRLAGGNEQFF. Full variable domain (rest looked up from reference TRBV5-1 and TRBJ2-1): KAGVTQTPRYLIKTRGQQVTLSCSPISGHRSVSWYQQTPGQGLQFLFEYFSETQRNKGNFPGRFSGRQFSNSRSEMNVSTLELGDSALYLCASSIRLAGGNEQFFGPGTRLTVL.

V gene TRBV7-8 combines with J gene TRBJ2-7, with D perhaps TRBD2 (5 bases). The length of the CDR3 is 15 residues. Between the trimmed V and J ends, which lost 5 bases and 3 bases, there was a span of 17 bases. CDR1 SGHVS and CDR2 FQNEAQ come from the germline V gene. CDR3 region: CASSLLRGNYYEQYF. CDR3 bases: TGTGCCAGCAGCCTCCTTAGAGGGAACTACTACGAGCAGTACTTC. The full variable domain, with the rest looked up from reference TRBV7-8 and TRBJ2-7, is GAGVSQSPRYKVAKRGQDVALRCDPISGHVSLFWYQQALGQGPEFLTYFQNEAQLDKSGLPSDRFFAERPEGSVSTLKIQRTQQEDSAVYLCASSLLRGNYYEQYFGPGTRLTVT.

This clone was seen more than once but under ten times. In the same sample, other DNA sequences code for this CDR3. The chain recombines TRBV19 with TRBJ1-6; D not resolved. Germline CDR1 reads LNHDA; CDR2 reads SQIVND (reference sequence). The CDR3 is made up of 12 amino acids. The V end was cut by 3 bases, the J end by 7 bases, with 4 bases between. The CDR3 loop reads CASSIGNSPLHF. The CDR3 region has the DNA TGTGCCAGTAGTATCGGGAATTCACCCCTCCACTTT.

The V call is TRBV5-8, the J call TRBJ2-1; possible D gene TRBD1, 6 bases. The ends were cut back, 5 bases at V and 5 bases at J, with 14 bases in the middle. There are 14 residues in the CDR3. Germline V gives CDR1 SGHTS, CDR2 YDEGEE. CDR3: CASSWWGPNNEQFF. CDR3 nucleotides: TGTGCCAGCAGTTGGTGGGGGCCGAACAATGAGCAGTTCTTC.

V gene TRBV30 combines with J gene TRBJ2-5; 9 bases match TRBD1. V dropped 1 base and J dropped 4; count of bases not matched to a gene: 7. The CDR3 loop spans 15 amino acids. CDR1 and CDR2 from the germline V gene are GTSNPN and SVGIG (reference sequence). DNA of the CDR3: TGTGCCTGGAGTGGCGGGACAGGGAGTCGAGAGACCCAGTACTTC. This sequence encodes CAWSGGTGSRETQYF.

This sequence joins TRBV11-2 and TRBJ1-5; TRBD1 matches at 9 bases. Trimming removed 4 bases from V and 13 bases from J; junction bases left unmatched: 5. CDR1 and CDR2 (germline): SGHAT, FQNNGV. The CDR3 is 12 residues long. The CDR3 DNA reads as TGTGCCAGCAGCTATGGACAGGGGCAGCAGCATTTT. It encodes CASSYGQGQQHF.

This clone showed up just a few times. The J gene is TRBJ2-6, the V gene TRBV15, with D possibly matching TRBD2 (6 bases). The germline V gene encodes CDR1 LNHNV and CDR2 YYDKDF (reference sequence). Between the trimmed V and J ends, which lost 6 bases and 1 base, there was a span of 13 bases. There are 16 residues in the CDR3. The CDR3 spells CATSMRRVSGANVLTF. In DNA form, the CDR3 reads TGTGCCACCAGTATGAGGAGGGTTTCTGGGGCCAACGTCCTGACTTTC.

The sample holds one count of this clone. This rearrangement joins TRBV5-4 to TRBJ2-2; D is unresolved. Per the germline V gene, CDR1 is SGHNT and CDR2 is YYREEE (reference sequence). Trimming took off 4 bases at V and 0 bases at J, with 10 bases between the two ends. CDR3 length: 15 amino acids. As DNA, the CDR3 is TGTGCCAGCAGCCCGCGCGGCCCGAACACCGGGGAGCTGTTTTTT. Translation gives CASSPRGPNTGELFF.

The table lists this clone with a count of one. This chain links TRBV28 with TRBJ1-5; 10 nucleotides line up with TRBD1. Germline CDR1 and CDR2: MDHEN and SYDVKM. Germline trimming cut 7 bases from V and 4 bases from J; bases unmatched to any gene: 10. The CDR3 loop spans 16 amino acids. The CDR3, as DNA: TGTGCCAGCACCCTTATGAGGACAGGGGGAAATCAGCCCCAGCATTTT. It encodes CASTLMRTGGNQPQHF.

The chain links TRBV4-1 to TRBJ2-1; the D gene is possibly TRBD2 (6 bases). Germline lookup yields CDR1 MGHRA and CDR2 YSYEKL. Trimming stripped 1 base from V and 4 bases from J, with 26 bases between. The CDR3 has 20 residues. CDR3 in DNA: TGCGCCAGCAGCCAAGGGAAACCGGGGGAAAATATCCGACCTTACAATGAGCAGTTCTTC. Translated: CASSQGKPGENIRPYNEQFF.

The DNA for the CDR3 is TGTGCCAGTACCGGGAGGGGACTAGCGGGGGCCACAGATACGCAGTATTTT. Its protein product is CASTGRGLAGATDTQYF. This sequence joins TRBV19 and TRBJ2-3, with 14 nucleotides matching TRBD2. CDR3 length: 17 amino acids. Unmatched junction bases numbered 8, after V lost 7 bases and J lost 2 bases. CDR1 and CDR2 (germline): LNHDA, SQIVND (reference sequence).

The chain joins TRBV4-1 to TRBJ2-7, with 8 nucleotides matching TRBD1. The CDR3 is 15 residues long. Per the germline V gene, CDR1 is MGHRA and CDR2 is YSYEKL. V dropped 5 bases and J dropped 4; count of bases not matched to a gene: 10. DNA for the CDR3: TGCGCCAGCAGCTATCCGGGACAGGTGGGATACGAGCAGTACTTC. Its translation is CASSYPGQVGYEQYF.

V is TRBV5-8 and J is TRBJ1-5; D might be TRBD1 (6 bases). The germline V and J ends were trimmed by 4 bases and 0 bases, with 20 bases remaining between them. This CDR3 region has 18 residues. Germline V gene sequence: CDR1 SGHTS, CDR2 YDEGEE. In DNA, the CDR3 is TGTGCCAGCAGCCCCCAGTGGGACAACAGGCATAGCAATCAGCCCCAGCATTTT. This gives the protein CASSPQWDNRHSNQPQHF. Based on the CDR3 plus reference TRBV5-8 and TRBJ1-5, the full variable domain is EAGVTQSPTHLIKTRGQQATLRCSPISGHTSVYWYQQALGLGLQFLLWYDEGEERNRGNFPPRFSGRQFPNYSSELNVNALELEDSALYLCASSPQWDNRHSNQPQHFGDGTRLSIL.

This rearrangement joins TRBV15 to TRBJ2-7; TRBD2 aligns across 11 bases. The CDR3 totals 15 residues. The J segment lost 2 bases and the V segment lost 5 bases, leaving 5 bases of the junction unmatched. Germline V gene data show CDR1 as LNHNV and CDR2 as YYDKDF (reference sequence). The CDR3 nucleotides read TGTGCCACCAGCCTCGAGACTAGCGGGACCTACGAGCAGTACTTC. Its protein product is CATSLETSGTYEQYF.

On this clone: This specimen includes other DNA sequences encoding the same CDR3. The chain employs TRBV6-5 and TRBJ1-3; weak D call: TRBD1 (5 bases). The V gene lost 3 bases and the J gene lost 7 bases, with 10 bases spanning the gap. The CDR3 totals 13 residues. CDR1 MNHEY and CDR2 SVGAGI come from the germline V gene. CDR3 protein: CASSYQGSNTIYF. The CDR3 nucleotides are TGTGCCAGCAGTTATCAGGGTTCGAACACCATATATTTT.

The sample holds a few counts of this clone. The rearrangement links TRBV6-2 or TRBV6-3 to TRBJ2-5, with 12 bases identical to TRBD2. The J segment lost 5 bases and the V segment lost 0 bases, leaving 1 base of the junction unmatched. This CDR3 contains 15 residues. The germline V gene encodes CDR1 MNHEY and CDR2 SVGEGT. This CDR3 reads CASSYSLAGGETQYF. The CDR3 nucleotides are TGTGCCAGCAGTTACTCCCTAGCGGGGGGGGAGACCCAGTACTTC.

The V call is TRBV19, the J call TRBJ1-2, with TRBD1 matching 7 bases. Germline V gene lookup returns CDR1 LNHDA and CDR2 SQIVND (reference sequence). This CDR3 comprises 14 residues. V was clipped by 3 bases and J by 6 bases; unmatched bases: 7. The CDR3 loop is CASSIAGTANGYTF. The CDR3 DNA reads as TGTGCCAGTAGTATCGCCGGGACAGCAAATGGCTACACCTTC.

The rearrangement links TRBV5-5 to TRBJ2-5; TRBD1 matches 8 bases. V lost 0 bases, J lost 5 bases, and 6 bases stayed unmatched. Per germline, CDR1 SGHKS and CDR2 YYEKEE (reference sequence). This CDR3 has 15 amino acids. DNA for the CDR3: TGTGCCAGCAGCTTGGCCCTGGACAGGGTCGAGACCCAGTACTTC. Its protein is CASSLALDRVETQYF.

V is TRBV7-9 and J is TRBJ1-5; unclear D gene. Trimming removed 0 bases at V and 8 bases at J, with 11 bases between. Germline CDR1 and CDR2: SEHNR and FQNEAQ (reference sequence). This CDR3 has 14 amino acids. DNA for the CDR3: TGTGCCAGCAGCTTAGCACCCGGGTATGAGCCCCAGCATTTT. Translating it yields CASSLAPGYEPQHF. The complete variable domain, with remaining parts taken from reference TRBV7-9 and TRBJ1-5, reads DTGVSQNPRHKITKRGQNVTFRCDPISEHNRLYWYRQTLGQGPEFLTYFQNEAQLEKSRLLSDRFSAERPKGSFSTLEIQRTEQGDSAMYLCASSLAPGYEPQHFGDGTRLSIL.

V is TRBV4-1 and J is TRBJ1-4; 12 bases are a match to TRBD1. CDR3 length: 16 residues. CDR1 is MGHRA and CDR2 is YSYEKL in the germline V gene. Trimming took 4 bases from V and 8 from J; bases not matched to a gene: 8. The CDR3 region has the DNA TGCGCCAGCAGCCGGCCCGGGACAGGGGGCAGGGAAAAACTGTTTTTT. Protein: CASSRPGTGGREKLFF.